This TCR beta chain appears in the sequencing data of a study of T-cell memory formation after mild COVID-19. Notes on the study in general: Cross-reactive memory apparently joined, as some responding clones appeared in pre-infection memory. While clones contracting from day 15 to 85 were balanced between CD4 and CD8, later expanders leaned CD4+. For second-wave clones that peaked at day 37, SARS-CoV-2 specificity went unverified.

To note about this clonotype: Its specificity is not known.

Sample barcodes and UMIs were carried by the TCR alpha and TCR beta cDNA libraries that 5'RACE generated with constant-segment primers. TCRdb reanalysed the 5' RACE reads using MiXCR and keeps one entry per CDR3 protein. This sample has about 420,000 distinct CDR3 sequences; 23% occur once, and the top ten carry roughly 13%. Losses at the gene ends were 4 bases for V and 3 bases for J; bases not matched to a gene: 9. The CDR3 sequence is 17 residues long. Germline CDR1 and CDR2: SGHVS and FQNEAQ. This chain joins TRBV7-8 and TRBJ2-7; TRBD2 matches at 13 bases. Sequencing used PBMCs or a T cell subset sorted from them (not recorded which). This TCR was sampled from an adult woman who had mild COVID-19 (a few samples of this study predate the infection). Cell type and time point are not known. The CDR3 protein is CASSSHGRTSGSYEQYF. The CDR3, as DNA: TGTGCCAGCAGCTCGCATGGGAGGACTAGCGGGAGCTACGAGCAGTACTTC. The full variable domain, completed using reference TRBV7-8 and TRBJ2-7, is GAGVSQSPRYKVAKRGQDVALRCDPISGHVSLFWYQQALGQGPEFLTYFQNEAQLDKSGLPSDRFFAERPEGSVSTLKIQRTQQEDSAVYLCASSSHGRTSGSYEQYFGPGTRLTVT.